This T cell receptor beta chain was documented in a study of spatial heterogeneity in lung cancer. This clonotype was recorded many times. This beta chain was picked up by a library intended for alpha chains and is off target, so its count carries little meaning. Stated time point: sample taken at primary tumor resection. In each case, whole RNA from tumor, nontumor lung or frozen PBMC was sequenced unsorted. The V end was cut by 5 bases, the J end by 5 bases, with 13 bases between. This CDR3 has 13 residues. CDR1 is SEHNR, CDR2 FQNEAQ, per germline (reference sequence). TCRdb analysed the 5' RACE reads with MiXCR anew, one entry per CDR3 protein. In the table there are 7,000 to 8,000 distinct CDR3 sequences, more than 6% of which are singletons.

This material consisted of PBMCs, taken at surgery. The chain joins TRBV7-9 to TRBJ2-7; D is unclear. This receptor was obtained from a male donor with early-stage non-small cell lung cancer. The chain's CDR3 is CASSIGFGDEQYV. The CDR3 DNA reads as TGTGCCAGCAGCATAGGGTTTGGTGACGAGCAGTACGTC.